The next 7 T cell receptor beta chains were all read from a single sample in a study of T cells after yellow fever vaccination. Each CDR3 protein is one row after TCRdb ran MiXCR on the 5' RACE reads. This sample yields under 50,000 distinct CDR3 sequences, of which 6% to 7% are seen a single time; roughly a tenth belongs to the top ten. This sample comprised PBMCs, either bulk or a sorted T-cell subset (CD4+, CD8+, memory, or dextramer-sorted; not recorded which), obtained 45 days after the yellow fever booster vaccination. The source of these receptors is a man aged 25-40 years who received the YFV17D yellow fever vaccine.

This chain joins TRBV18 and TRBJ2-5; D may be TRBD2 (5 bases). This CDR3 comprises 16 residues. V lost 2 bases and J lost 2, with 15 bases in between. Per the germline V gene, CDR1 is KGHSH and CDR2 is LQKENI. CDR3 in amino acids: CASSPTRSSGQETQYF. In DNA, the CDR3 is TGTGCCAGCTCACCAACGAGAAGCAGCGGACAAGAGACCCAGTACTTC. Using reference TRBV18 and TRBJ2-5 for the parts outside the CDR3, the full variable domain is NAGVMQNPRHLVRRRGQEARLRCSPMKGHSHVYWYRQLPEEGLKFMVYLQKENIIDESGMPKERFSAEFPKEGPSILRIQQVVRGDSAAYFCASSPTRSSGQETQYFGPGTRLLVL.

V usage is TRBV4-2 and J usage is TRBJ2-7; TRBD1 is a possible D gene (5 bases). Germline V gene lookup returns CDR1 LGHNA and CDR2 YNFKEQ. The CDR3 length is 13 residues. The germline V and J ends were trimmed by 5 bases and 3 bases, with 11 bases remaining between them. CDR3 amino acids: CASSAGILYEQYF. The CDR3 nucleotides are TGTGCCAGCAGCGCAGGGATCCTCTACGAGCAGTACTTC.

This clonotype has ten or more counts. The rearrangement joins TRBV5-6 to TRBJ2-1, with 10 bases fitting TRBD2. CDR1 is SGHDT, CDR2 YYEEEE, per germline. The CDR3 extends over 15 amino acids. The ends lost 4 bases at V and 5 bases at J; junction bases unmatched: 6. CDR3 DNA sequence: TGTGCCAGCAGCGGCGCTAGCGGGAGTCACAATGAGCAGTTCTTC. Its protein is CASSGASGSHNEQFF.

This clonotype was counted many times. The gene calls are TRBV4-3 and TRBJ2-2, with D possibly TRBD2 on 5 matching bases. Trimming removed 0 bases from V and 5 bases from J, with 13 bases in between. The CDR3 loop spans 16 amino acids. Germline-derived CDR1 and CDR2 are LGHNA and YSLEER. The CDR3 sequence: CASSQDVQRTTGELFF. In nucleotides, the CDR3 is TGCGCCAGCAGCCAAGATGTTCAGCGGACGACCGGGGAGCTGTTTTTT.

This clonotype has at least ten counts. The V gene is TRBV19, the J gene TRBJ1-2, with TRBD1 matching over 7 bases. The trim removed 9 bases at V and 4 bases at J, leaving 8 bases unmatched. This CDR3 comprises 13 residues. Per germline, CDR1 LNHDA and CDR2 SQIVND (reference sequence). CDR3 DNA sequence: TGTGCCAGCAGGAGGGACAGCTTCTATGGCTACACCTTC. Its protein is CASRRDSFYGYTF. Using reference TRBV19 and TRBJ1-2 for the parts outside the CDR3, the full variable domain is DGGITQSPKYLFRKEGQNVTLSCEQNLNHDAMYWYRQDPGQGLRLIYYSQIVNDFQKGDIAEGYSVSREKKESFPLTVTSAQKNPTAFYLCASRRDSFYGYTFGSGTRLTVV.

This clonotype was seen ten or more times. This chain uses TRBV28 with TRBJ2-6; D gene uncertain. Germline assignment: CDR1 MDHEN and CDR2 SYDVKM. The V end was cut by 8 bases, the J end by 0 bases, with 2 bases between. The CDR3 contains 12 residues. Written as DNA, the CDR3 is TGTGCCAGCGGCTCTGGGGCCAACGTCCTGACTTTC. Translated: CASGSGANVLTF.

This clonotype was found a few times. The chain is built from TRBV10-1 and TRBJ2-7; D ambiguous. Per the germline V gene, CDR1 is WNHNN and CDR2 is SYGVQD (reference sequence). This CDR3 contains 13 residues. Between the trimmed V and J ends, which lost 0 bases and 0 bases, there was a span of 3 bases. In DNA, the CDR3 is TGCGCCAGCAGTGAGTCGGGCTCCTACGAGCAGTACTTC. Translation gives CASSESGSYEQYF.